Following are 17 T cell receptor beta chains from one sample sequenced in a study of blood T cells in healthy people across ages. It was with a sample-barcoded 5' primer and a J-beta primer mix that a second PCR of roughly 7 to 12 cycles was run. TCRdb passed the 5' RACE reads through MiXCR, listing each CDR3 protein once. The table has 1.5 million to 2 million distinct CDR3 sequences, about 31% seen once. Specimen: blood. These receptors were taken from a woman aged 30 to 39 in good health.

This clonotype was recorded a few times. The chain carries TRBV3-1 and TRBJ2-5; 14 bases align to TRBD2. CDR1 is LGHDT and CDR2 is YNNKEL in the germline V gene (reference sequence). J lost 2 bases, V lost 1 base, and 9 bases had no gene match. This CDR3 contains 19 residues. CDR3 amino acids: CASSQGRTSGGTIQETQYF. The CDR3 DNA follows: TGTGCCAGCAGCCAAGGGCGGACTAGCGGGGGGACTATACAAGAGACCCAGTACTTC.

The gene calls are TRBV7-9 and TRBJ1-6; 12 bases match TRBD1. The CDR3 totals 16 residues. Losses at the gene ends were 6 bases for V and 7 bases for J; bases not matched to a gene: 7. The germline V gene encodes CDR1 SEHNR and CDR2 FQNEAQ (reference sequence). In DNA form, the CDR3 reads TGTGCCAGCAGTCCTCCGGGACAGGGGGCGAATTCACCCCTCCACTTT. Its translation: CASSPPGQGANSPLHF. Together with reference TRBV7-9 and TRBJ1-6, the CDR3 gives the full variable domain: DTGVSQNPRHKITKRGQNVTFRCDPISEHNRLYWYRQTLGQGPEFLTYFQNEAQLEKSRLLSDRFSAERPKGSFSTLEIQRTEQGDSAMYLCASSPPGQGANSPLHFGNGTRLTVT.

V gene TRBV4-1 combines with J gene TRBJ2-3; no clear D gene. This CDR3 is 15 amino acids long. Deletions cut 2 bases from V and 0 bases from J, with 9 bases between. Germline CDR1 and CDR2: MGHRA and YSYEKL. The chain's CDR3 is CASSQPSSSTDTQYF. The CDR3 coding sequence is TGCGCCAGCAGCCAACCTTCCTCTAGCACAGATACGCAGTATTTT.

This clonotype turned up a few times. The chain has TRBV30 and TRBJ1-5; TRBD1 might be the D (5 bases). Trimming took 3 bases from V and 7 from J, leaving 13 bases between them. CDR1 and CDR2 from the germline V gene are GTSNPN and SVGIG (reference sequence). The CDR3 extends over 13 amino acids. The CDR3 DNA is TGTGCCTGGAGGAGTCAGGGTTTCCAGCCCCAGCATTTT. Its translation: CAWRSQGFQPQHF.

The rearrangement uses TRBV10-3 and TRBJ1-1, with D uncertain. V lost 3 bases to trimming and J lost 1 base, with 12 bases between them. CDR1 and CDR2 from the germline V gene are ENHRY and SYGVKD. The CDR3 contains 15 residues. CDR3 bases: TGTGCCATCAGTGATCCCGTCAAGCGGAACACTGAAGCTTTCTTT. Its translation is CAISDPVKRNTEAFF.

V and J are TRBV5-1 and TRBJ1-1, with D maybe TRBD1 (6 bases). Deletions cut 4 bases from V and 1 base from J, with 17 bases between. The CDR3 has 16 amino acids. Germline CDR1 SGHRS, CDR2 YFSETQ. The CDR3 nucleotides read TGCGCCAGCAGCACCTCCACGGGACACTCGAACACTGAAGCTTTCTTT. This sequence encodes CASSTSTGHSNTEAFF.

V gene TRBV29-1 combines with J gene TRBJ1-1; D is undetermined. Trimming took off 6 bases at V and 3 bases at J, with 14 bases between the two ends. CDR3 length: 13 amino acids. Germline loops: CDR1 SQVTM, CDR2 ANQGSEA. CDR3 coding DNA: TGCAGCGTAACTTCTCAGGTAGACACTGAAGCTTTCTTT. Amino acids: CSVTSQVDTEAFF.

This clonotype was seen once. The genes are TRBV6-1 and TRBJ2-3; tentative D call: TRBD2 (6 bases). This CDR3 is 14 amino acids long. Germline lookup yields CDR1 MNHNS and CDR2 SASEGT. V shed 6 bases and J shed 3 bases, with 13 bases lying between them. The CDR3 coding sequence is TGTGCCAGCAGACCGGGACGGGGGACAGATACGCAGTATTTT. Its translation is CASRPGRGTDTQYF.

This clonotype showed up just a few times. V and J are TRBV18 and TRBJ2-1; the match to TRBD2 covers 9 bases. CDR3 size: 18 residues. CDR1 is KGHSH, CDR2 LQKENI, per germline. J gave up 8 bases and V 2 bases, and 16 bases lay outside the gene matches. For the CDR3, the DNA is TGTGCCAGCTCACCAGGTTCTAGCGCGGGAGGGGTTGGAGATGAGCAGTTCTTC. As protein: CASSPGSSAGGVGDEQFF.

The rearrangement links TRBV27 to TRBJ1-5, with TRBD1 as a possible D gene (5 bases). Germline CDR1 MNHEY, CDR2 SMNVEV (reference sequence). V lost 3 bases, J lost 6 bases, and 12 bases lay in between. There are 14 residues in the CDR3. The CDR3 DNA reads TGTGCCAGCAGTTTGGCAGGGTTTAGTCAGCCCCAGCATTTT. Encoded protein: CASSLAGFSQPQHF.

The sample holds many counts of this clonotype. Here the CDR3 DNA reads TGCAGTGCTAGCGGGACGGTGAACTATGGCTACACCTTC. Its protein is CSASGTVNYGYTF. The chain couples TRBV20-1 to TRBJ1-2; D perhaps matches TRBD1 (5 bases). This CDR3 spans 13 amino acids. Germline CDR1 and CDR2: DFQATT and SNEGSKA (reference sequence). Trimming shortened V by 3 bases and J by 2 bases, and 10 bases separated the two germline ends.

V gene TRBV6-6 combines with J gene TRBJ1-4; weak D call: TRBD1 (6 bases). Looked up from germline, CDR1 is MNHNY and CDR2 is SVGAGI (reference sequence). The germline V and J ends were trimmed by 6 bases and 0 bases, with 11 bases remaining between them. CDR3 size: 15 residues. In DNA, the CDR3 is TGTGCCAGCAGGTCAGGGGATACAACTAATGAAAAACTGTTTTTT. As protein: CASRSGDTTNEKLFF.

Turning to this clonotype: Germline and junction disagree at one end, which may indicate a read error. The chain is built from TRBV5-1 and TRBJ2-3, with 8 bases lining up with TRBD1. Germline lookup yields CDR1 SGHRS and CDR2 YFSETQ. This CDR3 has 14 amino acids. The DNA of the CDR3 is TGCGCCAGCAGCGCGACAGGGGCGACAGATGCGCAGTATTTT. This sequence encodes CASSATGATDAQYF.

This clonotype was detected a few times. CDR3 coding DNA: TGTGCCAGCTCGGGGGGGACAGGGAGCAGCGAGCAGTACTTC. Translated, it gives CASSGGTGSSEQYF. V gene TRBV18 combines with J gene TRBJ2-7; 9 nucleotides agree with TRBD1. The CDR3 length is 14 residues. V trimming: 6 bases; J trimming: 6 bases; junction bases outside the gene matches: 9. Germline values: CDR1 KGHSH, CDR2 LQKENI.

The chain recombines TRBV20-1 with TRBJ2-7; TRBD1 matches 7 bases. With 6 bases clipped from V and 0 bases from J, the junction kept 14 bases outside the gene matches. The CDR3 contains 16 residues. Germline loops: CDR1 DFQATT, CDR2 SNEGSKA (reference sequence). The CDR3: CSALPARDRFSYEQYF. The CDR3 DNA is TGCAGTGCGCTTCCTGCCCGGGACAGATTCTCCTACGAGCAGTACTTC.

This clonotype has more than one count but fewer than ten. V usage is TRBV15 and J usage is TRBJ1-1; D possibly corresponds to TRBD1 (6 bases). The germline gives CDR1 LNHNV, CDR2 YYDKDF (reference sequence). The CDR3 spans 16 residues. V was clipped by 4 bases and J by 2 bases, with 17 bases between them. CDR3 DNA sequence: TGTGCCACCAGCAAAAGATCGGGGGGCAGTAACACTGAAGCTTTCTTT. Protein sequence: CATSKRSGGSNTEAFF.

This clonotype was picked up a small number of times. The chain combines TRBV4-2 with TRBJ1-5; D unclear. There are 15 residues in the CDR3. V was clipped by 1 base and J by 0 bases, with 7 bases between them. Germline lookup yields CDR1 LGHNA and CDR2 YNFKEQ. The CDR3 DNA follows: TGTGCCAGCAGCCAAGGGGATTATAGCAATCAGCCCCAGCATTTT. It specifies CASSQGDYSNQPQHF.